The present T cell receptor (beta chain) was sequenced within a study of blood T cell repertoires in COVID-19 (dated by TCRdb to about 2020). Describing the broader study: Samples from collaborators originated in the United States, Italy and Spain and spanned both the acute and convalescent phases of COVID-19. Where available, HLA class I and class II types were taken from metadata supplied by the sample provider and were not determined by assay-based typing. The dataset comprised deeply sampled blood TCRbeta repertoires from subjects exposed to, actively infected with, or recovered from COVID-19. The prospective study material was composed of cDNA or gDNA derived from T cells, B-cell-depleted T cells, or PBMCs. The repertoires were released in a freely available public database intended as a resource for research on the immune response to SARS-CoV-2. Nearly every sample came with metadata listing a de-identified subject ID, COVID-19 status, age in years and sex. Samples came from the ongoing ImmuneRACE study (first 160 participants) plus 1,254 subjects from 6 global collaborators.

A word on this clone: No cognate antigen has been identified for it. Within one base of it there is no much larger clone, and no base qualities were kept.

Collaborating institutions collected whole blood in K2EDTA tubes following their own protocols. Collaborator samples were shipped for TCRbeta analysis as frozen whole blood, isolated PBMCs, or DNA extracted from either sample type. The immunoSEQ Assay, a bias-controlled multiplex PCR, was used to amplify TCRbeta CDR3 regions from genomic DNA. The study's processing was this. The number of nucleated cells in each sample was estimated by amplification of reference gene primers within the assay. To quantify the absolute abundance of each unique TCRbeta CDR3 rearrangement, sequence reads were collapsed and filtered. Productive Simpson clonality was computed per sample as the square root of Simpson's diversity index over productive rearrangements. TCRdb retrieved this table from immuneACCESS and kept in-frame rearrangements only. Not all clones are present; in checked studies, unresolved V genes account for under half, and no reason is known for the remainder. V and J calls and clone size follow that table, whereas D and trimming were derived from the DNA. A total of 250,000 to 350,000 clones appear in this sample, about four fifths of them only once. The ten largest clonotypes hold 1% to 1.5% of the sample.

General study outcomes and caveats: The quantity of clinical and demographic metadata differed by source and by participant and was supplied without curation.

V and J are truncated by 2 bases and 8 bases respectively, leaving an intervening sequence of 8 bases. The CDR1 and CDR2 encoded by the germline V gene are MNHNS and SASEGT. Reading from cysteine to phenylalanine, the CDR3 counts 12 amino acids. Of the read, only the CDR3 DNA is kept; its 36 bases are in frame from base 1. Recombination linked TRBV6-1 to TRBJ2-3; TRBD2 is a possible D gene, resting on 6 matching bases. Sequenced: peripheral blood. The receptor was isolated from a woman in her forties or fifties with acute or convalescent COVID-19. The nucleotide sequence reads TGTGCCAGCAGTGAACAGGGAGGTACGCAGTATTTT. Its translation reads: CASSEQGGTQYF.